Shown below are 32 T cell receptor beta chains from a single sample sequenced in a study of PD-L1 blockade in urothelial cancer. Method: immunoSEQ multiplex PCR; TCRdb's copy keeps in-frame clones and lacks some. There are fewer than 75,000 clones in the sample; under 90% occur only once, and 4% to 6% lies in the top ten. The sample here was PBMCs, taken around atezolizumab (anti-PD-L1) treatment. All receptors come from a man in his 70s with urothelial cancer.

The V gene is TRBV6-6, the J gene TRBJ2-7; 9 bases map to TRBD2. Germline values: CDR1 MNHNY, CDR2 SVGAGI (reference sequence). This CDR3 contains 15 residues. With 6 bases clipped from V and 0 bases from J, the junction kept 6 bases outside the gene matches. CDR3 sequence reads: CASRSSGISSYEQYF. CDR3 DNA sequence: TGTGCCAGCAGATCTAGCGGGATTAGCTCCTACGAGCAGTACTTC.

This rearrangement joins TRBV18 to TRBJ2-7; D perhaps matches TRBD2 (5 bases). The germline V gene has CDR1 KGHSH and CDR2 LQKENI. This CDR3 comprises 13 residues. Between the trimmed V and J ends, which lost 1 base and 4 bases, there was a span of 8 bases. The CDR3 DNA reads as TGTGCCAGCTCACCACACCCGGGGTACGAGCAGTACTTC. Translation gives CASSPHPGYEQYF. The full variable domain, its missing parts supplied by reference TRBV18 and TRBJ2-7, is NAGVMQNPRHLVRRRGQEARLRCSPMKGHSHVYWYRQLPEEGLKFMVYLQKENIIDESGMPKERFSAEFPKEGPSILRIQQVVRGDSAAYFCASSPHPGYEQYFGPGTRLTVT.

CDR3 protein: CASSGGLAGVSMIDEQFF. CDR3 in DNA: TGCGCCAGCAGCGGGGGACTAGCGGGAGTAAGTATGATCGATGAGCAGTTCTTC. The chain combines TRBV5-1 with TRBJ2-1; 14 nucleotides agree with TRBD2. This CDR3 comprises 18 residues. Germline V gene lookup returns CDR1 SGHRS and CDR2 YFSETQ. The junction had 14 bases not matched to a gene; V was cut back by 4 bases and J by 8 bases.

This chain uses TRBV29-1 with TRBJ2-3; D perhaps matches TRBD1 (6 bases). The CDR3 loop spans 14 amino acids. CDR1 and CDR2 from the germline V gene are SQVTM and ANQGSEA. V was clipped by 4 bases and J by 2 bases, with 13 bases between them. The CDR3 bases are TGCAGCGTTGGACAGGTATCCTACACAGATACGCAGTATTTT. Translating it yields CSVGQVSYTDTQYF.

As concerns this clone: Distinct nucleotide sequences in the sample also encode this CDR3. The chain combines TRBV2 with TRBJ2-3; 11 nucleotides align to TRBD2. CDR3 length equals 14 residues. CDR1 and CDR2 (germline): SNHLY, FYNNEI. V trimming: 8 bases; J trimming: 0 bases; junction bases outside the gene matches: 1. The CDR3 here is CASRLAGSTDTQYF. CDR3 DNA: TGTGCCAGCCGACTAGCGGGAAGCACAGATACGCAGTATTTT.

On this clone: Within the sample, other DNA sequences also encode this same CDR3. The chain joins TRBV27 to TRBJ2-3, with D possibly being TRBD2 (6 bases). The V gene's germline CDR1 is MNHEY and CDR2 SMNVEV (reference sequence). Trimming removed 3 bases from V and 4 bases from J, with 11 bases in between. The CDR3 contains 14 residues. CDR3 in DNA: TGTGCCAGCAGTTTGTGGGGGGTGGCAGATACGCAGTATTTT. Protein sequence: CASSLWGVADTQYF.

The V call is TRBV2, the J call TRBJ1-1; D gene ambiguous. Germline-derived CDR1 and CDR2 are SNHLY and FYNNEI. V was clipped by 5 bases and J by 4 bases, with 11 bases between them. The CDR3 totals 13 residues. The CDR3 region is CASSPRLGTEAFF. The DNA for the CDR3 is TGTGCCAGCAGTCCCCGACTTGGCACTGAAGCTTTCTTT.

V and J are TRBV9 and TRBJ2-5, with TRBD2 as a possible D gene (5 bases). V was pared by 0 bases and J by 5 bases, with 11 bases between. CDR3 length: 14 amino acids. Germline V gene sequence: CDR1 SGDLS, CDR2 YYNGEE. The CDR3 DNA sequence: TGTGCCAGCAGCGTAGGTCTAGCCGTGGAGACCCAGTACTTC. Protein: CASSVGLAVETQYF.

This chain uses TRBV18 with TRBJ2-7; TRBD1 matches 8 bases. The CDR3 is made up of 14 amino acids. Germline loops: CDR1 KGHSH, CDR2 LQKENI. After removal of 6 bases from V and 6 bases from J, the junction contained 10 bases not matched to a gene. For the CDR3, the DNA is TGTGCCAGCTCCCCTACCCCACAGGGGGGCGAGCAGTACTTC. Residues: CASSPTPQGGEQYF.

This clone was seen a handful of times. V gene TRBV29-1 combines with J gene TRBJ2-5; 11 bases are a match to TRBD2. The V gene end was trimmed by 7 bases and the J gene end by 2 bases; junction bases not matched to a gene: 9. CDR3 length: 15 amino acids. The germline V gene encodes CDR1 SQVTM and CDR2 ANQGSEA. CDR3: CSASWTSGLQETQYF. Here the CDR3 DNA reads TGCAGCGCCTCTTGGACTAGCGGGCTTCAAGAGACCCAGTACTTC.

CDR3 loop: CASSYRYEQYF. In DNA form, the CDR3 reads TGTGCCAGCAGCTATCGGTACGAGCAGTACTTC. The chain recombines TRBV7-9 with TRBJ2-7; D is ambiguous. V was cut by 4 bases and J by 4 bases, with 5 bases left in between. There are 11 residues in the CDR3. Germline lookup yields CDR1 SEHNR and CDR2 FQNEAQ (reference sequence).

CDR3 sequence: CATGTVKGMNTEAFF. The CDR3 DNA follows: TGTGCCACGGGGACAGTTAAGGGTATGAACACTGAAGCTTTCTTT. J is TRBJ1-1 and V is TRBV6-1; 7 bases match TRBD1. The CDR3 covers 15 residues. The junction had 11 bases not matched to a gene; V was cut back by 10 bases and J by 0 bases. CDR1 is MNHNS and CDR2 is SASEGT in the germline V gene.

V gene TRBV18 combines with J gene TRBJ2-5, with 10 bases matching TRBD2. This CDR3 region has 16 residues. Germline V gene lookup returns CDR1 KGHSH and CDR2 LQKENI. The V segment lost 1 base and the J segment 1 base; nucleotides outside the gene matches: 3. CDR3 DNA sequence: TGTGCCAGCTCACCACGAGTAGCGGGAGGCCAAGAGACCCAGTACTTC. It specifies CASSPRVAGGQETQYF.

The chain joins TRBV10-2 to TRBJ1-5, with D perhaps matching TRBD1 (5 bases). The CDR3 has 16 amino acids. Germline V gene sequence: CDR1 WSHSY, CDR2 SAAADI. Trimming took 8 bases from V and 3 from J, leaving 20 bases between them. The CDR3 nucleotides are TGCGCCAGCGGTCGACAACTTACAGGATACAATCAGCCCCAGCATTTT. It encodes CASGRQLTGYNQPQHF.

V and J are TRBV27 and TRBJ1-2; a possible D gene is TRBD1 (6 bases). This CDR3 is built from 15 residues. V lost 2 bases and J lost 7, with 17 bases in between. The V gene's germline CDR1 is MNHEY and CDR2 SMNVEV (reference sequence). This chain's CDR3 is CASSLRPAGGIGYTF. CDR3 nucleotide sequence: TGTGCCAGCAGTTTAAGGCCGGCGGGGGGCATTGGCTACACCTTC.

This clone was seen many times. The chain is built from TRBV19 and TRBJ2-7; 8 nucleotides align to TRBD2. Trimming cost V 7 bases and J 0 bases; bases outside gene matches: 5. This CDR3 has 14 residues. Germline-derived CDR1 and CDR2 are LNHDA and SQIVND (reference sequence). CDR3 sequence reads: CASTGSGSSYEQYF. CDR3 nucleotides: TGTGCCAGTACTGGCAGCGGGAGCTCCTACGAGCAGTACTTC.

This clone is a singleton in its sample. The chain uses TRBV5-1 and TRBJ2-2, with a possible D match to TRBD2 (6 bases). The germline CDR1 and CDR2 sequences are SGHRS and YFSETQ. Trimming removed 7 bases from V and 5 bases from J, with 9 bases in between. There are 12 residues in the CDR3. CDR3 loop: CASPGGTGELFF. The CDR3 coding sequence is TGCGCCAGCCCCGGGGGTACCGGGGAGCTGTTTTTT.

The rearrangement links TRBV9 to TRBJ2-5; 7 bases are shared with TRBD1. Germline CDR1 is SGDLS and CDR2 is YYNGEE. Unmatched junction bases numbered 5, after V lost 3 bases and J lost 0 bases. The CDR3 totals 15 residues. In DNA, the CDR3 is TGTGCCAGCAGCGGCGGTAGGGGGCACCAAGAGACCCAGTACTTC. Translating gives CASSGGRGHQETQYF.

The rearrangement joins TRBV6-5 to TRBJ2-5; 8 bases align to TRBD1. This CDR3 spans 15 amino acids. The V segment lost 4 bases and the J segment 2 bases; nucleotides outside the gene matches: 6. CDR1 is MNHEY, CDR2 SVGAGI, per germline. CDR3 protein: CASSSWNRGQETQYF. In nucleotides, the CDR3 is TGTGCCAGCAGTTCCTGGAACAGGGGGCAAGAGACCCAGTACTTC.

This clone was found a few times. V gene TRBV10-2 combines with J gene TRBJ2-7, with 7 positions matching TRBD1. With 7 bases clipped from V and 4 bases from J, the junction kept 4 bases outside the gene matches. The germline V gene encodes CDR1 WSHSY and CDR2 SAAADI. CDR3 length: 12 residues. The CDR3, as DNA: TGCGCCAGCATCGGACAGGAATACGAGCAGTACTTC. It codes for CASIGQEYEQYF.

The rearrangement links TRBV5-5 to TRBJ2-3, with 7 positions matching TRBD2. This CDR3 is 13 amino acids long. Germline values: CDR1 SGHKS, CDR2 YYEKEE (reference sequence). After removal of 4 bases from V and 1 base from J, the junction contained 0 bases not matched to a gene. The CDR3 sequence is CASSAGGTDTQYF. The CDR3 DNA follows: TGTGCCAGCAGCGCGGGGGGCACAGATACGCAGTATTTT.

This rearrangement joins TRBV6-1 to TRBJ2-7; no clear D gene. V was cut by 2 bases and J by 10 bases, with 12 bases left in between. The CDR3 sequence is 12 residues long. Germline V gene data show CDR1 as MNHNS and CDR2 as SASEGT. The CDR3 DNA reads TGTGCCAGCAGTGAAATAAGTCTAGAACAGTACTTC. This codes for CASSEISLEQYF.

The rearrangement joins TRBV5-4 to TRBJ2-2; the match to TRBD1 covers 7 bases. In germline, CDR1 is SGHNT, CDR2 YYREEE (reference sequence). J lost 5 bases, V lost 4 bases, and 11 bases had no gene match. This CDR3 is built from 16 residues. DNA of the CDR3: TGTGCCAGCAGCAAAGTCGGACAGGACCCGACCGGGGAGCTGTTTTTT. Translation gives CASSKVGQDPTGELFF.

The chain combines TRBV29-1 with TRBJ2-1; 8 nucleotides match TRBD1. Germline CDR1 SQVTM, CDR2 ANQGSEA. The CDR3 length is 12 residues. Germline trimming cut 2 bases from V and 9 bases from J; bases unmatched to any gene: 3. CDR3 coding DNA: TGCAGCGTTGAATCAGGGGGCCGTGAGCAGTTCTTC. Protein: CSVESGGREQFF.

The CDR3 is CATGSESARVNEQFF. The DNA of the CDR3 is TGTGCCACCGGGAGTGAGAGTGCTAGGGTTAATGAGCAGTTCTTC. The chain uses TRBV10-3 and TRBJ2-1; tentatively, D is TRBD2 (6 bases). CDR1 and CDR2 from the germline V gene are ENHRY and SYGVKD. Trimming took off 10 bases at V and 7 bases at J, with 23 bases between the two ends. This CDR3 region has 15 residues.

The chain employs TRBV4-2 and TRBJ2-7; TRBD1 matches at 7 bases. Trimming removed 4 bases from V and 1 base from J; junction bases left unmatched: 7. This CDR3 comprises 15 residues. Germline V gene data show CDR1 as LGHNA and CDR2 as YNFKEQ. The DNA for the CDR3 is TGTGCCAGCAGCCCCTTCGGACAGGTATCCTACGAGCAGTACTTC. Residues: CASSPFGQVSYEQYF.

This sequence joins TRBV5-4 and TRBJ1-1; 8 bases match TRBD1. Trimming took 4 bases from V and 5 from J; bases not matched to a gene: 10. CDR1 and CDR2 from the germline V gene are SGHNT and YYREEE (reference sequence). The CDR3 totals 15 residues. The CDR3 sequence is CASSPRTGLGTEAFF. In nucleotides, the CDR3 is TGTGCCAGCAGCCCCCGGACAGGGTTAGGGACTGAAGCTTTCTTT.

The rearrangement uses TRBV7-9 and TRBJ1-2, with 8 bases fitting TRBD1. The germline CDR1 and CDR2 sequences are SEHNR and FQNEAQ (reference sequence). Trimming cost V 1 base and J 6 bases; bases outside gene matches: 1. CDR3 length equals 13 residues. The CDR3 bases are TGTGCCAGCAGCTTAGGGACAGGGCATGGCTACACCTTC. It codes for CASSLGTGHGYTF. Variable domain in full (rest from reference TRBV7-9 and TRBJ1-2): DTGVSQNPRHKITKRGQNVTFRCDPISEHNRLYWYRQTLGQGPEFLTYFQNEAQLEKSRLLSDRFSAERPKGSFSTLEIQRTEQGDSAMYLCASSLGTGHGYTFGSGTRLTVV.

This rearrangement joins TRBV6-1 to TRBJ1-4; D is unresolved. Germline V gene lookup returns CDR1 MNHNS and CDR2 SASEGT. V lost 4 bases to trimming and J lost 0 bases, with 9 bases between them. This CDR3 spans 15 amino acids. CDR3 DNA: TGTGCCAGCAGTGTGGGCAGCTCAACTAATGAAAAACTGTTTTTT. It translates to CASSVGSSTNEKLFF.

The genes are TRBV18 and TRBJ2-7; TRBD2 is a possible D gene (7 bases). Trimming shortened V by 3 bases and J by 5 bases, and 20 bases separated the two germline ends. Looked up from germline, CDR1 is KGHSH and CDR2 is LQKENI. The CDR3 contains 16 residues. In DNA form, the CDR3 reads TGTGCCAGCTCACCGAAGGGGGGGGCAGGGATGCACGAGCAGTACTTC. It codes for CASSPKGGAGMHEQYF.

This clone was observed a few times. The CDR3 is CASAGALGEQYF. Written as DNA, the CDR3 is TGTGCCAGCGCTGGGGCCCTGGGGGAGCAGTACTTC. The chain recombines TRBV2 with TRBJ2-7, with D possibly being TRBD1 (5 bases). Trimming removed 8 bases at V and 7 bases at J, with 15 bases between. Germline CDR1 and CDR2: SNHLY and FYNNEI. This CDR3 region has 12 residues.

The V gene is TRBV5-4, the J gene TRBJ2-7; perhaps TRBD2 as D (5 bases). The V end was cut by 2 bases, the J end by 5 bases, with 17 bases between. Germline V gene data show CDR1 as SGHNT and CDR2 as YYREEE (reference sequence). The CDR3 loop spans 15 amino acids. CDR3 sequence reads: CASSFGQRRTDEQYF. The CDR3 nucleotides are TGTGCCAGCAGCTTCGGCCAGCGGAGAACAGACGAGCAGTACTTC.